This TCR beta chain was profiled in a study of blood T cells in healthy people across ages. Looking at the study overall: Every two T cells gave about one barcoded beta molecule via template switching.

This CDR3 contains 16 residues. Germline CDR1 reads SNHLY; CDR2 reads FYNNEI. The ends were cut back, 6 bases at V and 2 bases at J, with 17 bases in the middle. The amount of total RNA extracted per sample was at least 5.5 micrograms. It was with a sample-barcoded 5' primer and a J-beta primer mix that a second PCR of roughly 6 to 12 cycles was run. From each sample, at least 2.5 million paired-end reads containing CDR3 were obtained. A single record per CDR3 protein comes from TCRdb applying MiXCR to the 5' RACE reads. The data hold about 640,000 distinct CDR3 sequences, with 58% observed a single time.

This TCR derives from a man aged 55 to 70 in good health. The genes are TRBV2 and TRBJ1-5; no firm D call. Sequencing was performed on blood. The CDR3 bases are TGTGCCAGCAGGGCCTGGGGAGGGAGTGGCAATCAGCCCCAGCATTTT. The encoded protein is CASRAWGGSGNQPQHF.